Below, 5 T cell receptor beta chains from the same sample are listed, as sequenced in a study of graft-versus-host responses after intestinal transplantation. Profiled with immunoSEQ multiplex PCR; TCRdb holds only in-frame clones, not every one. The sample contains around 110,000 clones, 90% to 95% of which appear only once. These receptors lack a known antigen. The sequencing here drew on unstimulated CD8+ T cells sorted from spleen or lymph node cells, taken before transplant. The receptors stem from a human donor who was the organ donor for an intestinal transplant.

V is TRBV4-1 and J is TRBJ2-7; 7 bases match TRBD2. The V segment lost 0 bases and the J segment 7 bases; nucleotides outside the gene matches: 12. The germline V gene encodes CDR1 MGHRA and CDR2 YSYEKL. This CDR3 has 16 residues. CDR3 nucleotides: TGCGCCAGCAGCCAAGAGATTCGGGCGGGAGCGGGGGAGCAGTACTTC. It yields the protein CASSQEIRAGAGEQYF.

V is TRBV14 and J is TRBJ2-1; possible D gene TRBD2, 5 bases. The germline gives CDR1 SGHDN, CDR2 FVKESK. The CDR3 sequence is 16 residues long. The V and J ends lost 1 base and 7 bases respectively, with 17 bases between them. The CDR3 DNA reads as TGTGCCAGCAGCCAAGGTGGTCTAGCAGTCGTAAATGAGCAGTTCTTC. It specifies CASSQGGLAVVNEQFF.

A remark on this clone: The same CDR3 arises from other DNA sequences in this sample as well. This chain uses TRBV19 with TRBJ1-1; D not resolved. CDR1 LNHDA and CDR2 SQIVND come from the germline V gene (reference sequence). The CDR3 is 14 residues long. V lost 4 bases, J lost 1 base, and 10 bases lay in between. CDR3 sequence: CASSTRTANTEAFF. The DNA for the CDR3 is TGTGCCAGTAGTACTCGGACGGCGAACACTGAAGCTTTCTTT.

The chain carries TRBV9 and TRBJ2-1; TRBD1 agrees at 9 bases. The CDR3 contains 15 residues. CDR1 SGDLS and CDR2 YYNGEE come from the germline V gene. Trimming at V came to 3 bases and at J to 6 bases, leaving 7 bases not matched to a gene. CDR3 sequence (DNA): TGTGCCAGCAGCGCGACAGGGGGTTCGGTCAATGAGCAGTTCTTC. Its protein is CASSATGGSVNEQFF. Complete variable domain (other parts from reference TRBV9 and TRBJ2-1): DSGVTQTPKHLITATGQRVTLRCSPRSGDLSVYWYQQSLDQGLQFLIQYYNGEERAKGNILERFSAQQFPDLHSELNLSSLELGDSALYFCASSATGGSVNEQFFGPGTRLTVL.

The J gene is TRBJ2-5, the V gene TRBV25-1; D gene unclear. Germline CDR1 MGHDK, CDR2 SYGVNS. Trimming left V 1 base short and J 5 bases short, with 5 bases between. The CDR3 consists of 12 residues. In DNA, the CDR3 is TGTGCCAGCAGTGAATCGTCGGAGACCCAGTACTTC. This codes for CASSESSETQYF.